The 11 T cell receptor beta chains below were found in one sample sequenced in a study of lymphopenia after photon versus proton radiotherapy. The protocol was immunoSEQ multiplex PCR, while the TCRdb copy is restricted to in-frame clones and leaves out a portion. The sample contains over 10,000 clones, 88% of which appear only once. The sample in question was peripheral blood, obtained from a patient treated with photon-based radiotherapy. The origin of the receptors is a man aged 55 to 69 with pancreatic cancer.

This clone has a single count. The genes are TRBV4-1 and TRBJ1-4; D perhaps matches TRBD1 (5 bases). Germline CDR1 reads MGHRA; CDR2 reads YSYEKL. The CDR3 totals 16 residues. Trimming took 4 bases from V and 0 from J, leaving 12 bases between them. The CDR3 DNA follows: TGCGCCAGCAGCCCTCGGGGGGGAACAACTAATGAAAAACTGTTTTTT. Its protein product is CASSPRGGTTNEKLFF.

This chain joins TRBV11-3 and TRBJ2-4, with 9 positions matching TRBD2. The germline CDR1 and CDR2 sequences are SGHNT and YENEEA. V lost 5 bases, J lost 0 bases, and 2 bases stayed unmatched. The CDR3 is 15 residues long. CDR3 residues: CASSSGGLAKNIQYF. For the CDR3, the DNA is TGTGCCAGCAGCAGCGGGGGGCTAGCCAAAAACATTCAGTACTTC.

The rearrangement uses TRBV7-9 and TRBJ2-7; either TRBD1 or TRBD2 may fit D (6 bases each). The V gene's germline CDR1 is SEHNR and CDR2 FQNEAQ (reference sequence). There are 14 residues in the CDR3. V lost 1 base and J lost 6, with 13 bases in between. CDR3 sequence (DNA): TGTGCCAGCAGCTTAGGGGGGGCTCATGGCGAGCAGTACTTC. Protein product: CASSLGGAHGEQYF. Looking up the rest from reference TRBV7-9 and TRBJ2-7 gives the full variable domain: DTGVSQNPRHKITKRGQNVTFRCDPISEHNRLYWYRQTLGQGPEFLTYFQNEAQLEKSRLLSDRFSAERPKGSFSTLEIQRTEQGDSAMYLCASSLGGAHGEQYFGPGTRLTVT.

The chain carries TRBV19 and TRBJ2-3; D gene uncertain. The V and J ends lost 6 bases and 2 bases respectively, with 12 bases between them. Germline V gene lookup returns CDR1 LNHDA and CDR2 SQIVND (reference sequence). This CDR3 comprises 14 residues. CDR3 protein: CASSYSRLTDTQYF. In nucleotides, the CDR3 is TGTGCCAGTAGCTATAGCAGGCTCACAGATACGCAGTATTTT.

The chain links TRBV7-9 to TRBJ1-3; D is ambiguous. Trimming removed 5 bases at V and 3 bases at J, with 14 bases between. This CDR3 comprises 15 residues. Germline CDR1 reads SEHNR; CDR2 reads FQNEAQ (reference sequence). This CDR3 reads CASSHFYVGGNTIYF. As DNA, the CDR3 is TGTGCCAGCAGCCACTTCTACGTTGGTGGAAACACCATATATTTT.

This clone came up once. This chain connects TRBV6-5 to TRBJ1-4; TRBD1 is a possible D gene (5 bases). The CDR3 consists of 14 residues. The ends were cut back, 2 bases at V and 7 bases at J, with 11 bases in the middle. Germline-derived CDR1 and CDR2 are MNHEY and SVGAGI. CDR3 nucleotides: TGTGCCAGCAGTTACGCGACTGGGGGTGAAAAACTGTTTTTT. This encodes CASSYATGGEKLFF.

The V call is TRBV15, the J call TRBJ2-4; D gene uncertain. The germline V gene encodes CDR1 LNHNV and CDR2 YYDKDF (reference sequence). CDR3 size: 15 residues. V gave up 0 bases and J gave up 7 bases, with 13 bases separating them. The CDR3 DNA sequence: TGTGCCACCAGCAGAGAAAGAGACACTGGGAACATTCAGTACTTC. It specifies CATSRERDTGNIQYF.

The chain couples TRBV10-3 to TRBJ1-1, with D hard to call. The V and J ends lost 9 bases and 3 bases respectively, with 14 bases between them. CDR1 is ENHRY, CDR2 SYGVKD, per germline. The CDR3 totals 13 residues. DNA of the CDR3: TGTGCCATAACCCTTAGAGCGGACACTGAAGCTTTCTTT. It translates to CAITLRADTEAFF.

This clone appeared a single time. The chain's CDR3 is CASSRGGRGRYNNEQFF. The CDR3 bases are TGTGCCAGCAGCCGCGGTGGCAGGGGTCGGTATAACAATGAGCAGTTCTTC. This chain links TRBV11-3 with TRBJ2-1, with D perhaps TRBD1 (6 bases). The CDR3 spans 17 residues. Germline CDR1 SGHNT, CDR2 YENEEA. The V end was cut by 5 bases, the J end by 5 bases, with 22 bases between.

The chain uses TRBV4-2 and TRBJ2-3, with 8 bases identical to TRBD2. The length of the CDR3 is 14 residues. After removal of 4 bases from V and 2 bases from J, the junction contained 2 bases not matched to a gene. From germline, CDR1 is LGHNA and CDR2 YNFKEQ. CDR3 protein: CASSLSGDTDTQYF. As DNA, the CDR3 is TGTGCCAGCAGCCTTAGCGGGGACACAGATACGCAGTATTTT.

V is TRBV18 and J is TRBJ2-3; TRBD2 matches 8 bases. The J segment lost 2 bases and the V segment lost 6 bases, leaving 7 bases of the junction unmatched. The CDR3 totals 15 residues. Germline V gene sequence: CDR1 KGHSH, CDR2 LQKENI. The DNA of the CDR3 is TGTGCCAGCTCTCGACTAGCGATTCACACAGATACGCAGTATTTT. This codes for CASSRLAIHTDTQYF.